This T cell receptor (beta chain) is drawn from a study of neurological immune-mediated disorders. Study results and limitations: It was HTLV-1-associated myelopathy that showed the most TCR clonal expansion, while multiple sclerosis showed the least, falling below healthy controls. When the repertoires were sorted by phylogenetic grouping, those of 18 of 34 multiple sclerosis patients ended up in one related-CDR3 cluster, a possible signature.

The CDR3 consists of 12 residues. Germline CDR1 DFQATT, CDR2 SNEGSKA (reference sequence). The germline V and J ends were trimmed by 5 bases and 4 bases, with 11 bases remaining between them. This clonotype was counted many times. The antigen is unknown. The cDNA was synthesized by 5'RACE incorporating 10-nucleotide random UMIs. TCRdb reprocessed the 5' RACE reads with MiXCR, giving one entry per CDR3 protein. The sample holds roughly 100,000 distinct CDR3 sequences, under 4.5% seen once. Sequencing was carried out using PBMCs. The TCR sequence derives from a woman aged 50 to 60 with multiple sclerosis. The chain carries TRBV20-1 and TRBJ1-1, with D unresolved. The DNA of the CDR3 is TGCAGTGCTTGTCTGGGAGGCACTGAAGCTTTCTTT. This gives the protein CSACLGGTEAFF.